The 17 T cell receptor beta chains given below trace back to one sample, sequenced in a study of cytomegalovirus exposure and HLA in healthy donors. Libraries were prepared by immunoSEQ multiplex PCR; TCRdb keeps only in-frame clonotypes and omits some of them. This sample has roughly 120,000 clones, with 85% to 90% found just once. Sequencing input: PBMCs. The receptors were sampled from a man younger than 45 in good health and CMV-seronegative.

The CDR3 sequence is CASSLARQGAQAFF. CDR3 nucleotide sequence: TGCGCCAGCAGCTTGGCGCGACAGGGGGCACAAGCTTTCTTT. This rearrangement joins TRBV5-1 to TRBJ1-1, with 10 bases aligning to TRBD1. The V and J ends lost 0 bases and 9 bases, in that order; junction bases with no gene match: 5. From germline, CDR1 is SGHRS and CDR2 YFSETQ. The CDR3 loop spans 14 amino acids. Filled out from reference TRBV5-1 and TRBJ1-1, the complete variable domain reads KAGVTQTPRYLIKTRGQQVTLSCSPISGHRSVSWYQQTPGQGLQFLFEYFSETQRNKGNFPGRFSGRQFSNSRSEMNVSTLELGDSALYLCASSLARQGAQAFFGQGTRLTVV.

This chain joins TRBV21-1 and TRBJ2-2; the table's D call, TRBD2, has no DNA check behind it. TRBV21-1 is tagged as a pseudogene. This CDR3 has 14 residues. The DNA of the CDR3 is TGTGCCAGCAGGACGGGACTTTGCACCGGGGAGCTGTTTTTT. Translated, it gives CASRTGLCTGELFF.

CDR3 bases: TGTGCCACCAGGGGCGGGGGTTCCTACGAGCAGTACTTC. It yields the protein CATRGGGSYEQYF. This chain uses TRBV15 with TRBJ2-7, with TRBD2 identical over 7 bases. Per the germline V gene, CDR1 is LNHNV and CDR2 is YYDKDF (reference sequence). V lost 6 bases, J lost 1 base, and 3 bases stayed unmatched. The length of the CDR3 is 13 residues.

J is TRBJ1-4 and V is TRBV29-1, with a weak D call TRBD1 (6 bases). The V gene lost 0 bases and the J gene lost 7 bases, with 18 bases spanning the gap. The CDR3 covers 16 residues. Germline values: CDR1 SQVTM, CDR2 ANQGSEA. The CDR3, as DNA: TGCAGCGTTGAAGAAGACTTCGGGCTCAGGGGTGAAAAACTGTTTTTT. It yields the protein CSVEEDFGLRGEKLFF.

V usage is TRBV18 and J usage is TRBJ1-5, with TRBD1 matching over 8 bases. The junction had 4 bases not matched to a gene; V was cut back by 8 bases and J by 4 bases. The CDR3 contains 13 residues. Germline CDR1 reads KGHSH; CDR2 reads LQKENI. The CDR3 coding sequence is TGTGCCAGCCTACAGGGGGAGAATCAGCCCCAGCATTTT. Amino acid sequence: CASLQGENQPQHF.

The chain employs TRBV6-5 and TRBJ2-6; D not resolved. Germline V gene lookup returns CDR1 MNHEY and CDR2 SVGAGI. This CDR3 comprises 15 residues. The V end was cut by 6 bases, the J end by 0 bases, with 9 bases between. This CDR3 reads CASRNPGSGANVLTF. The CDR3 nucleotides are TGTGCCAGCAGGAACCCAGGCTCTGGGGCCAACGTCCTGACTTTC.

The rearrangement links TRBV14 to TRBJ2-7, with D unresolved. The CDR3 is 15 residues long. Trimming shortened V by 0 bases and J by 5 bases, and 14 bases separated the two germline ends. Germline CDR1 is SGHDN and CDR2 is FVKESK. CDR3 sequence: CASSQEPARFNEQYF. The DNA for the CDR3 is TGTGCCAGCAGCCAAGAACCGGCCAGGTTCAACGAGCAGTACTTC.

V is TRBV10-2 and J is TRBJ2-7; no reliable D call. The V end was cut by 10 bases, the J end by 6 bases, with 16 bases between. The CDR3 runs 12 residues. In germline, CDR1 is WSHSY, CDR2 SAAADI. CDR3 region: CATALPSGEQYF. The DNA of the CDR3 is TGCGCCACTGCCTTACCTAGTGGCGAGCAGTACTTC.

The J gene is TRBJ2-5, the V gene TRBV11-3, with unresolved D. CDR3 size: 13 residues. V shed 3 bases and J shed 5 bases, with 10 bases lying between them. Germline V CDR1 and CDR2: SGHNT, YENEEA. The CDR3 DNA reads TGTGCCAGCAGCTTTAGCTGGAGCGAGACCCAGTACTTC. Translating it yields CASSFSWSETQYF. Supplemented by reference TRBV11-3 and TRBJ2-5, the full variable domain reads EAGVVQSPRYKIIEKKQPVAFWCNPISGHNTLYWYLQNLGQGPELLIRYENEEAVDDSQLPKDRFSAERLKGVDSTLKIQPAELGDSAVYLCASSFSWSETQYFGPGTRLLVL.

The V gene is TRBV2, the J gene TRBJ1-1; D not certain. Trimming pared 6 bases from V and 0 bases from J, leaving 11 bases between. This CDR3 spans 14 amino acids. The V gene's germline CDR1 is SNHLY and CDR2 FYNNEI. The CDR3 DNA reads TGTGCCAGCAGCCACGGAGAATTGAACACTGAAGCTTTCTTT. Protein sequence: CASSHGELNTEAFF. Drawing the rest from reference TRBV2 and TRBJ1-1, the complete variable domain is EPEVTQTPSHQVTQMGQEVILRCVPISNHLYFYWYRQILGQKVEFLVSFYNNEISEKSEIFDDQFSVERPDGSNFTLKIRSTKLEDSAMYFCASSHGELNTEAFFGQGTRLTVV.

This rearrangement joins TRBV19 to TRBJ2-7, with a possible D match to TRBD1 (6 bases). Germline CDR1 reads LNHDA; CDR2 reads SQIVND (reference sequence). The CDR3 runs 13 residues. Trimming left V 3 bases short and J 4 bases short, with 10 bases between. This CDR3 reads CASSMTGIYEQYF. The CDR3 DNA reads as TGTGCCAGTAGTATGACAGGAATTTACGAGCAGTACTTC.

This clone was seen only once. The chain links TRBV5-1 to TRBJ2-3; D perhaps matches TRBD1 (5 bases). Trimming left V 3 bases short and J 4 bases short, with 21 bases between. The germline gives CDR1 SGHRS, CDR2 YFSETQ. The CDR3 spans 17 residues. CDR3 nucleotides: TGCGCCAGCAGCTCGCGACGTGGGGCAGGGTCCCCAGATACGCAGTATTTT. This encodes CASSSRRGAGSPDTQYF. The full variable domain, its missing parts supplied by reference TRBV5-1 and TRBJ2-3, is KAGVTQTPRYLIKTRGQQVTLSCSPISGHRSVSWYQQTPGQGLQFLFEYFSETQRNKGNFPGRFSGRQFSNSRSEMNVSTLELGDSALYLCASSSRRGAGSPDTQYFGPGTRLTVL.

The chain uses TRBV5-4 and TRBJ1-2; 8 bases map to TRBD1. Losses at the gene ends were 3 bases for V and 8 bases for J; bases not matched to a gene: 9. The CDR3 extends over 14 amino acids. The germline CDR1 and CDR2 sequences are SGHNT and YYREEE (reference sequence). CDR3 bases: TGTGCCAGCAGCTCGATTCAGGGGGCCCGGGGCTACACCTTC. This sequence encodes CASSSIQGARGYTF.

The rearrangement joins TRBV12-1 to TRBJ2-1; whether TRBD2, the table's D call, matches the DNA was not checked. TRBV12-1 is a known pseudogene. The CDR3 contains 13 residues. CDR3 protein: CASSFVAYNEQFF. DNA of the CDR3: TGTGCCAGCAGCTTTGTCGCCTACAATGAGCAGTTCTTC.

This chain connects TRBV28 to TRBJ2-7, with 7 bases aligning to TRBD1. V lost 6 bases, J lost 2 bases, and 13 bases stayed unmatched. The CDR3 has 16 amino acids. Per the germline V gene, CDR1 is MDHEN and CDR2 is SYDVKM. CDR3 DNA sequence: TGTGCCAGCAGGGTAAGGGCCGGGACAGCGACCTACGAGCAGTACTTC. Translating it yields CASRVRAGTATYEQYF.

As regards this clone: The junction differs from germline at one of its ends, possibly a read error. The genes are TRBV11-2 and TRBJ2-7, with D possibly being TRBD1 (8 bases). This CDR3 contains 11 residues. CDR1 is SGHAT, CDR2 FQNNGV, per germline. The CDR3 DNA follows: TGTGCCAGCAGCTTGGGAGGGACAGGTCGGTTC. Translated, it gives CASSLGGTGRF.

V usage is TRBV7-6 and J usage is TRBJ1-5; no clear D. Trimming took 0 bases from V and 1 from J, leaving 13 bases between them. The germline V gene has CDR1 SGHVS and CDR2 FNYEAQ. CDR3 length: 17 amino acids. In DNA, the CDR3 is TGTGCCAGCAGCTTAGCCAGCGGGTTCGTGAGCAATCAGCCCCAGCATTTT. Translation: CASSLASGFVSNQPQHF. Full variable domain (rest looked up from reference TRBV7-6 and TRBJ1-5): GAGVSQSPRYKVTKRGQDVALRCDPISGHVSLYWYRQALGQGPEFLTYFNYEAQQDKSGLPNDRFSAERPEGSISTLTIQRTEQRDSAMYRCASSLASGFVSNQPQHFGDGTRLSIL.